The following is a TCR beta chain sequence with its context. This specimen comes from a study of shared clonotypes between healthy human individuals. Per germline, CDR1 SGHRS and CDR2 YFSETQ. Trimming shortened V by 4 bases and J by 0 bases, and 12 bases separated the two germline ends. There are 15 residues in the CDR3. Genomic DNA (from each subset) was split evenly across several immunoSEQ plates. Assay used: immunoSEQ multiplex PCR; TCRdb lists only in-frame clones, some missing. The table has some 690,000 clones, 90% seen once. The chain uses TRBV5-1 and TRBJ2-3; D gene uncertain. The sample taken for sequencing was memory CD8+ T cells from PBMCs. Stated subset: CD45RO+ cells pooled with CCR7-negative TemRA cells. This TCR derives from a man aged 18 to 29 in good health. Some clones in this sample may be carry-over from other donors' samples. CDR3 in amino acids: CASSGVGLSTDTQYF. CDR3 in DNA: TGCGCCAGCAGCGGGGTCGGCCTGAGCACAGATACGCAGTATTTT.